The 19 T cell receptor beta chains listed next were all sequenced from one sample in a study of tumor and adjacent non-tumor tissue in lung cancer. The template was RNA from unsorted bulk tissue. This non-tumor lung sample came from over 3 cm beyond the tumor edge. A modified ARM-PCR protocol with three rounds of nested PCR amplified TCRbeta. A single record per CDR3 protein comes from TCRdb applying MiXCR to the multiplex PCR reads. The data contain approximately 100,000 distinct CDR3 sequences, 50% to 70% of them singletons. The sample consisted of distant non-tumor lung tissue. The receptors originated from a man younger than 40 with non-small cell lung cancer.

The table lists this clonotype with a few counts. The chain has TRBV29-1 and TRBJ2-7, with TRBD1 identical over 11 bases. From germline, CDR1 is SQVTM and CDR2 ANQGSEA. Germline trimming cut 1 base from V and 7 bases from J; bases unmatched to any gene: 21. The CDR3 covers 19 residues. This CDR3 reads CSVEGGAGAGQGASGEQYF. The CDR3 DNA reads TGCAGCGTTGAAGGTGGCGCGGGGGCTGGACAGGGGGCGTCGGGTGAGCAGTACTTC.

A note on this clonotype: A read error may account for a junction end that differs from germline. The chain recombines TRBV5-6 with TRBJ1-1; D call uncertain. Germline loops: CDR1 SGHDT, CDR2 YYEEEE. The CDR3 covers 16 residues. The CDR3 nucleotides read TGTGCCAACAGCTTGTGGCCGCGAGAAATGAACACTGAAGCTTTCTTT. It encodes CANSLWPREMNTEAFF.

This clonotype came up once. One junction end does not reproduce the germline sequence, and a read error may be involved. This chain connects TRBV20-1 to TRBJ1-2, with D maybe TRBD1 (6 bases). Per germline, CDR1 DFQATT and CDR2 SNEGSKA (reference sequence). This CDR3 is 14 amino acids long. The CDR3, as DNA: TGCGGTGCTAGCCGGGACACTGAGGCCTATGGCTACACCTTC. Its protein is CGASRDTEAYGYTF.

A word on this clonotype: At one of its ends the junction is not consistent with the germline gene, which may arise from a read error. The J gene is TRBJ1-5, the V gene TRBV12-3 or TRBV12-4; no clear D gene. CDR3 length: 15 residues. In DNA, the CDR3 is TGTGCCAGCAGTGTTTTTGGGGTTTGCAATCAGCCCCAGCTTTTT. Translating gives CASSVFGVCNQPQLF.

Details on this clonotype: A read error may account for a junction end that differs from germline. The genes are TRBV6-1 and TRBJ2-3, with 15 bases fitting TRBD2. In germline, CDR1 is MNHNS, CDR2 SASEGT. The CDR3 covers 20 residues. As DNA, the CDR3 is TGTGCCAGCAGTGACCGGGGACGGGGGACTAGCGGGGGGAGCACAGATACGCATTATTTT. It is translated as CASSDRGRGTSGGSTDTHYF.

On this clonotype: With a much larger clone just one base away, this may be a read error. The J gene is TRBJ1-5, the V gene TRBV12-3 or TRBV12-4; D call uncertain. The CDR3 has 14 amino acids. The ends were cut back, 2 bases at V and 10 bases at J, with 15 bases in the middle. The CDR3 is CASSLQTLSGPQHF. CDR3 in DNA: TGTGCCAGCAGTTTACAGACCCTCTCTGGACCCCAGCATTTT.

About this clonotype: One base away lies a much larger clone, so this may be a sequencing read error. The gene calls are TRBV7-9 and TRBJ2-3; D call uncertain. The J call may be wrong; the DNA end is better matched by TRBJ1-5. This CDR3 is built from 14 residues. Germline lookup yields CDR1 SEHNR and CDR2 FQNEAQ (reference sequence). CDR3 sequence reads: CASSLDSIADTQHF. The CDR3, as DNA: TGTGCCAGCAGCTTAGACAGCATTGCAGATACGCAGCATTTT.

About this clonotype: Its ends do not fully match the called genes, so a read error is possible. The rearrangement joins TRBV11-2 to TRBJ2-7; the D is unclear. CDR1 is SGHAT and CDR2 is FQNNGV in the germline V gene. The CDR3 consists of 13 residues. The CDR3 DNA reads TGTGCCTGCAGCTTATCCAAGCCCTACGAGCAGTACTTC. Its translation is CACSLSKPYEQYF.

A note on this clonotype: One end of the junction fails to match germline, which may point to a read error. J is TRBJ2-4 and V is TRBV6-6; D may correspond to TRBD1 or TRBD2 (7 bases each). CDR1 and CDR2 from the germline V gene are MNHNY and SVGAGI (reference sequence). This CDR3 region has 15 residues. CDR3 DNA: TGTGCCGGCGGGGACAGTCGACTAGCCAAAAACATTCAGTATTTC. It codes for CAGGDSRLAKNIQYF.

The chain carries TRBV6-5 and TRBJ1-6; a weak D match, TRBD1 (5 bases). Germline lookup yields CDR1 MNHEY and CDR2 SVGAGI. The CDR3 spans 15 residues. The V and J ends lost 4 bases and 10 bases respectively, with 17 bases between them. CDR3 DNA sequence: TGTGCCAGCAGTTCCGAGGGGACGGAGGACTCACCCCTCCACTTT. It is translated as CASSSEGTEDSPLHF.

This clonotype was picked up many times. The J gene is TRBJ2-2, the V gene TRBV4-3; unclear D gene. The V gene lost 4 bases and the J gene lost 11 bases, with 2 bases spanning the gap. The CDR3 length is 9 residues. Germline values: CDR1 LGHNA, CDR2 YSLEER. CDR3 loop: CASSRELFF. As DNA, the CDR3 is TGCGCCAGCAGCCGCGAGCTGTTTTTT.

In its sample, this clonotype was seen many times. The J gene is TRBJ2-2, the V gene TRBV7-8; TRBD1 aligns across 7 bases. Germline-derived CDR1 and CDR2 are SGHVS and FQNEAQ. The V and J ends lost 4 bases and 1 base, in that order; junction bases with no gene match: 6. The CDR3 is 16 amino acids. CDR3 sequence reads: CASSSPRTGNTGELFF. CDR3 DNA sequence: TGTGCCAGCAGCTCGCCCCGGACAGGGAACACCGGGGAGCTGTTTTTT.

This chain joins TRBV5-5 and TRBJ1-5; D remains ambiguous. Per the germline V gene, CDR1 is SGHKS and CDR2 is YYEKEE (reference sequence). This CDR3 region has 14 residues. CDR3 loop: CISSLGYLDQPQHF. In DNA form, the CDR3 reads TGTATCAGCAGCTTGGGTTACCTAGATCAGCCCCAGCATTTT.

A note on this clonotype: Mismatch with germline at one junction end may stem from a read error. This chain links TRBV11-2 with TRBJ2-3; unclear D gene. In germline, CDR1 is SGHAT, CDR2 FQNNGV. This CDR3 region has 13 residues. CDR3 sequence reads: CASTLDHEDTQYF. The CDR3 DNA reads TGTGCCAGCACCTTAGATCATGAAGATACGCAGTATTTT.

As to this clonotype: A much larger clone lies a single base off, so this may be a read error. The chain combines TRBV5-4 with TRBJ1-4; a possible D gene is TRBD1 (5 bases). The germline V gene has CDR1 SGHNT and CDR2 YYREEE (reference sequence). The CDR3 totals 13 residues. The CDR3 protein is CASSFPGNEKLLF. DNA for the CDR3: TGTGCCAGCAGCTTCCCAGGGAATGAAAAACTGCTTTTT.

This clonotype was counted a few times. Compared with germline, one end of the junction differs, possibly owing to a read error. The chain has TRBV10-3 and TRBJ1-2, with TRBD1 identical over 9 bases. The CDR3 runs to 12 residues. Per germline, CDR1 ENHRY and CDR2 SYGVKD. The CDR3: CAIRGDRAGYAF. The CDR3 nucleotides read TGTGCCATCAGGGGGGACAGGGCAGGCTACGCCTTC.

This clonotype was counted once. Germline and junction disagree at one end, which may indicate a read error. The V and J genes are TRBV11-2 and TRBJ2-2, with D perhaps being TRBD1 or TRBD2 (5 bases each). This CDR3 comprises 17 residues. Looked up from germline, CDR1 is SGHAT and CDR2 is FQNNGV. CDR3 residues: CASSSLWDHETNGVLFF. CDR3 in DNA: TGTGCCAGCAGCTCACTTTGGGACCACGAGACGAACGGGGTGCTGTTTTTT.

This clonotype was counted a few times. This may arise from a read error, as a much more abundant clone is one base away. The chain is built from TRBV29-1 and TRBJ2-7, with no clear D. CDR1 is SQVTM, CDR2 ANQGSEA, per germline. This CDR3 contains 12 residues. Trimming removed 6 bases at V and 6 bases at J, with 15 bases between. CDR3 region: CSVAPSRCEQYF. Written as DNA, the CDR3 is TGCAGCGTGGCCCCGAGCCGCTGCGAGCAGTACTTC.

Notes on this clonotype: A much larger clonotype is one base distant, so this may be a read error. The rearrangement uses TRBV29-1 and TRBJ1-1; D might be TRBD1 (6 bases). Germline CDR1 reads SQVTM; CDR2 reads ANQGSEA. With 8 bases removed from V and 1 base from J, the gap between germline ends came to 17 bases. This CDR3 is 14 amino acids long. CDR3 nucleotides: TGCAGCATTCAACCACAGGGAGCGAACACTGAAGCTTTCTTT. Encoded protein: CSIQPQGANTEAFF.